This TCR beta chain was found in a study of blood T cell repertoires in COVID-19. The germline V gene encodes CDR1 MNHEY and CDR2 SVGAGI. Trimming removed 5 bases at V and 2 bases at J, with 13 bases between. This CDR3 spans 15 amino acids. In its sample, this clone was seen a few times. The repertoire was sequenced with immunoSEQ multiplex PCR; TCRdb's copy has only in-frame clones and lacks some. In the table there are 250,000 to 350,000 clones, around 90% of which are singletons. This sequence was found in a man aged 18 to 29 with active or convalescent COVID-19. Sequences were obtained from peripheral blood. V is TRBV6-5 and J is TRBJ2-1, with D tentatively TRBD2 (5 bases). CDR3 residues: CASSRRAGTYNEQFF. CDR3 nucleotide sequence: TGTGCCAGCAGTCGTAGGGCGGGTACCTACAATGAGCAGTTCTTC.